This T cell receptor beta chain was profiled in a study of T cell repertoires in cytomegalovirus infection. At the level of the study: Public TCR beta signatures provided an indication of both CMV infection and a matching HLA type.

After removal of 8 bases from V and 1 base from J, the junction contained 12 bases not matched to a gene. Germline loops: CDR1 MDHEN, CDR2 SYDVKM. The length of the CDR3 is 16 residues. This clonotype was seen many times. Each CDR3 protein gets one entry after TCRdb re-called the reads with MiXCR. The sample records under 200,000 distinct CDR3 sequences, 8% to 10% being singletons. Source material: PBMCs. The sequence came from a human donor in good health (CMV status not recorded). Some clones in this sample may be carry-over from other donors' samples. J is TRBJ1-1 and V is TRBV28; 8 nucleotides align to TRBD1. CDR3 sequence (DNA): TGTGCCAGCGGCACGCCCGGGACAGGCCCGAACACTGAAGCTTTCTTT. This codes for CASGTPGTGPNTEAFF.